This record looks at one T cell receptor beta chain sequence and its context. Its specificity is not known. CDR1 is SGHKS, CDR2 YYEKEE, per germline (reference sequence). The CDR3 loop spans 15 amino acids. J was trimmed by 1 base and V by 2 bases; bases with no gene match: 6. When replicate PCRs were run on sorted subsets, they used around 0.2 ug DNA, around 33,000 T cell genomes. The assay was immunoSEQ multiplex PCR, and TCRdb's table has in-frame clones only and misses some. Among roughly 1.5 million clones listed, nearly 99% were seen once. The sample comes from a study of shared clonotypes between healthy human individuals. Study-wide context: CD4 naive and memory got three plates each, CD8 naive two, CD8 memory one.

General study findings and limits: In a handful of donors, approximately 5% of naive CD4 clonotypes appeared in common. Sorted-subset samples were not fully sequenced, rarefaction indicated.

This TCR was recovered from a man aged 25 to 40 in good health. The V gene is TRBV5-5, the J gene TRBJ2-7, with 7 bases that match TRBD2. The sample was naive CD4+ T cells sorted from blood. This sample's subset: CD45RA+ positively selected. The CDR3 loop reads CASSFRPGGSYEQYF. DNA for the CDR3: TGTGCCAGCAGCTTCCGGCCGGGGGGATCCTACGAGCAGTACTTC.